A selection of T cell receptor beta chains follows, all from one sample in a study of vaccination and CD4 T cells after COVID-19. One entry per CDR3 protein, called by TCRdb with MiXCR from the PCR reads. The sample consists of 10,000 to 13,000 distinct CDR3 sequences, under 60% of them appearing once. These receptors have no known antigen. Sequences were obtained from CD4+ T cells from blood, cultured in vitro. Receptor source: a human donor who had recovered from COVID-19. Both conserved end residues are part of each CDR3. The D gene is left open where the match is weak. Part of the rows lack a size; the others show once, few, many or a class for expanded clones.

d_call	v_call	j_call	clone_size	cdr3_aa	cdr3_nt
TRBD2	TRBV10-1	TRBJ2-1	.	CASSEGTGGPEQFF	TGCGCCAGCAGTGAGGGTACGGGAGGGCCGGAGCAGTTCTTC
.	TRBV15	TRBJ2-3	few	CATSRMDGFTDTQYF	TGTGCCACCAGCAGGATGGACGGGTTCACAGATACGCAGTATTTT
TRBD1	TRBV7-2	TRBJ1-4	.	CASSQTGGPEKLFF	TGTGCCAGCAGCCAGACAGGGGGCCCTGAAAAACTGTTTTTT
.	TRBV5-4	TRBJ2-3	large	CASTHPSTDTQYF	TGTGCCAGCACTCACCCGAGCACAGATACGCAGTATTTT
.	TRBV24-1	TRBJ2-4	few	CATSDSPGRNIQYF	TGTGCCACCAGTGACAGTCCCGGGCGGAACATTCAGTACTTC
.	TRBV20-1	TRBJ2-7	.	CSVGSPTYEQYF	TGCAGTGTCGGGAGTCCGACCTACGAGCAGTACTTC
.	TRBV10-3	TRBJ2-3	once	CAISEGLAGTDTQYF	TGTGCCATCAGTGAAGGGCTAGCAGGCACAGATACGCAGTATTTT
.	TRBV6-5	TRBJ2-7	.	CASSYSVNGKQYF	TGTGCCAGCAGTTACTCGGTTAATGGAAAGCAGTACTTC
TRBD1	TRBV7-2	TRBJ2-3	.	CASSLHRGVTQYF	TGTGCCAGCAGCTTACACAGGGGTGTTACGCAGTATTTT
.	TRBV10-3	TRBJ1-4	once	CAISESAVFREKLFF	TGTGCCATCAGTGAGTCGGCAGTCTTTCGTGAAAAACTGTTTTTT
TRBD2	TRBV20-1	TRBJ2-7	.	CSAQTGTSIYEQYF	TGCAGTGCCCAAACCGGGACTAGCATCTACGAGCAGTACTTC
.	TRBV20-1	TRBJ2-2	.	CSAQPVVGRSGELFF	TGCAGTGCCCAACCGGTGGTGGGGCGCTCCGGGGAGCTGTTTTTT
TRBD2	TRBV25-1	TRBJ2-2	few	CASSGTSDTGELFF	TGTGCCAGCAGTGGGACTAGCGACACCGGGGAGCTGTTTTTT
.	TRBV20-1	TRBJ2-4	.	CSARDGTLAKNIQYF	TGCAGTGCTAGAGACGGGACATTAGCCAAAAACATTCAGTACTTC
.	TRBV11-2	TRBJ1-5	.	CASSLDQSQPQHF	TGTGCCAGCAGCTTAGATCAAAGTCAGCCCCAGCATTTT
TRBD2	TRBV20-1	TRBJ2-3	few	CSARHTSGGTDTQYF	TGCAGTGCTAGACACACTAGCGGGGGAACAGATACGCAGTATTTT
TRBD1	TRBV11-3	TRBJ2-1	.	CASSLSGGRRISNEQFF	TGTGCCAGCAGCTTATCAGGGGGACGGAGGATTAGCAATGAGCAGTTCTTC
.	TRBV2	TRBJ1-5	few	CASSAGPQNSNQPQHF	TGTGCCAGCAGTGCAGGGCCGCAAAATAGCAATCAGCCCCAGCATTTT
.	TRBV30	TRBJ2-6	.	CASSSSGANVLTF	TGTGCCTCTTCTAGCTCTGGGGCCAACGTCCTGACTTTC
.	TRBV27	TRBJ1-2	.	CASIDVRGRGGYTF	TGTGCCAGCATCGACGTCCGGGGTAGGGGTGGCTACACCTTC
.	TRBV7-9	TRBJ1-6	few	CASSLASGARNSPLHF	TGTGCCAGCAGCTTAGCTTCGGGTGCGAGGAATTCACCCCTCCACTTT
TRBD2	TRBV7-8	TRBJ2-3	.	CASSGTRYTDTQYF	TGTGCCAGCAGCGGGACTAGGTACACAGATACGCAGTATTTT
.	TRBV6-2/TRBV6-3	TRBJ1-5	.	CASTYAGRSNQPQHF	TGTGCCAGCACCTATGCAGGTCGGAGCAATCAGCCCCAGCATTTT
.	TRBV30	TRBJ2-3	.	CAWSLEFTDTQYF	TGTGCCTGGAGCCTGGAATTCACAGATACGCAGTATTTT
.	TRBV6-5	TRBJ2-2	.	CASSYSSGGRELFF	TGTGCCAGCAGCTACTCCTCAGGGGGGCGGGAGCTGTTTTTT
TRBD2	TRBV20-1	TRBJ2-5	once	CSARRLAGGISRETQYF	TGCAGTGCTAGAAGGCTAGCGGGAGGGATTAGCAGGGAGACCCAGTACTTC
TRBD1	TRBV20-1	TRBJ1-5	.	CSALTQGAGGQPQHF	TGCAGTGCTTTAACTCAGGGGGCTGGTGGACAGCCCCAGCATTTT
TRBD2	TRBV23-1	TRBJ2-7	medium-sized	CACDTGQAGDRYQYF	TGCGCCTGCGACACCGGCCAAGCGGGAGATCGGTACCAGTACTTC
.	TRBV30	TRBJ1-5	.	CAWSVAVDQPQHF	TGTGCCTGGAGTGTCGCCGTGGATCAGCCCCAGCATTTT
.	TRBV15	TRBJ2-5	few	CATAPGAARVETQYF	TGTGCCACCGCCCCAGGGGCAGCTCGCGTAGAGACCCAGTACTTC
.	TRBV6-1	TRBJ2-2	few	CASSEKRAGWTGELFF	TGTGCCAGCAGTGAAAAGAGGGCAGGGTGGACCGGGGAGCTGTTTTTT
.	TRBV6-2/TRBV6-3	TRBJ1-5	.	CASSYPEGKVGSHSNQPQHF	TGTGCCAGCAGTTACCCAGAGGGGAAAGTCGGGAGCCATAGCAATCAGCCCCAGCATTTT
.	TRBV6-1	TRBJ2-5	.	CASSRLIGPRETQYF	TGTGCCAGCAGCCGTCTAATAGGGCCCAGGGAGACCCAGTACTTC
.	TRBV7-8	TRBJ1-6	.	CASSPGRSGSPLHF	TGTGCCAGCAGCCCGGGACGATCGGGATCACCCCTCCACTTT
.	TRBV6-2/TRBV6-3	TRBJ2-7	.	CASSYAGISSYEQYF	TGTGCCAGCAGTTACGCGGGTATAAGCTCCTACGAGCAGTACTTC
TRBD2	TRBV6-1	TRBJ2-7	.	CASSVTSGSYEQYF	TGTGCCAGCAGTGTGACTAGCGGCTCCTACGAGCAGTACTTC
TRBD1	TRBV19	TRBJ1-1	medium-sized	CASSRGQGTAEAFF	TGTGCCAGTAGTAGGGGACAGGGTACTGCTGAAGCTTTCTTT
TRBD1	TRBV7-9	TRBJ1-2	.	CASSARQGGYTF	TGTGCCAGCAGCGCCCGACAGGGCGGCTACACCTTC
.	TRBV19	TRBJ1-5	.	CASRGTASNQPQHF	TGTGCCAGTAGGGGGACGGCTAGCAATCAGCCCCAGCATTTT
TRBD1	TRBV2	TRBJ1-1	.	CASRKDRLQMNTEAFF	TGTGCCAGCAGAAAGGACAGGTTACAAATGAACACTGAAGCTTTCTTT